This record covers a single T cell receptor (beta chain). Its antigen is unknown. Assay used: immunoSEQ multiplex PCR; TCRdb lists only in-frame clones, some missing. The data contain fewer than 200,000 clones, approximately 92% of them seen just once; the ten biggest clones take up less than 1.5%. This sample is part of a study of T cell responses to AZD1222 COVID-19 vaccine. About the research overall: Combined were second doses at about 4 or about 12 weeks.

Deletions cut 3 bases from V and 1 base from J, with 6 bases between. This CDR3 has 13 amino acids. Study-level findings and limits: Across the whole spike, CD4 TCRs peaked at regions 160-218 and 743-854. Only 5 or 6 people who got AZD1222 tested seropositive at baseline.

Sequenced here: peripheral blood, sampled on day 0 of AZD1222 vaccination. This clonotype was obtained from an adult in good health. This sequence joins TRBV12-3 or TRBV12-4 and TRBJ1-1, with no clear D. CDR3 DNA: TGTGCCAGCAGTTTCGCGGAGAACACTGAAGCTTTCTTT. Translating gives CASSFAENTEAFF.